This T cell receptor beta chain was identified during a study of neurological immune-mediated disorders. General study findings and limits: The expanded clones of different subjects shared no CDR3 amino acid sequences (suggesting private repertoires in all groups). With the multiple sclerosis repertoire cluster, neither clinical nor MRI features showed any association.

The output of every sequencing run, over 160 million TCR-beta sequences, came from 15-18 subjects. MiXCR was run by TCRdb on the 5' RACE reads, yielding one entry per CDR3 protein. Here the sample spans roughly 66,000 distinct CDR3 sequences, about 5% being singletons. This clonotype came up many times. Its antigen is unidentified. Losses at the gene ends were 5 bases for V and 2 bases for J; bases not matched to a gene: 2. Germline CDR1 reads SGHTA; CDR2 reads FQGNSA. CDR3 length: 14 residues. The sequenced sample consisted of PBMCs. The chain couples TRBV7-2 to TRBJ1-4; the match to TRBD1 covers 7 bases. This TCR was sampled from a woman aged 70-85 years with multiple sclerosis. DNA of the CDR3: TGTGCCAGCAGCAAGGGGGCGACTAATGAAAAACTGTTTTTT. It codes for CASSKGATNEKLFF.